This TCR beta chain was recorded in a study of blood T cells in healthy people across ages. This CDR3 contains 16 residues. CDR1 is KGHSH and CDR2 is LQKENI in the germline V gene. J gave up 6 bases and V 3 bases, and 9 bases lay outside the gene matches. Overall study results and limits: Naive T cell percentage showed a strong correlation with the diversity of TCR beta. Naive CD4+ cells and diversity were both higher in long-lived donors than in aged donors.

This clonotype appeared a few times. Its antigen remains unidentified. A second PCR, run for about 7 to 11 cycles, used a sample-barcoded 5' primer plus a J-beta primer mix. TCRdb re-called the 5' RACE reads through MiXCR, storing one row per CDR3 protein. Among 550,000 to 750,000 distinct CDR3 sequences listed, roughly 21% were seen once. Approximately 10 milliliters was the volume of peripheral blood drawn from each donor. Isolated PBMCs totaled at least 6.5 million in each sample. The sequence was obtained from a man between 65 and 85 years old in good health. Material for sequencing was blood. This chain joins TRBV18 and TRBJ1-5; 9 bases align to TRBD1. The CDR3, as DNA: TGTGCCAGCTCACCTCCGGGACAGGGAATAAGTCAGCCCCAGCATTTT. This translates into CASSPPGQGISQPQHF.